Each of the 20 T cell receptor beta chains below was sequenced from the same sample in a study of cytomegalovirus exposure and HLA in healthy donors. Assay: immunoSEQ multiplex PCR; the TCRdb copy retains only in-frame clones and omits some. The data contain over 100,000 clones, roughly 89% of them seen just once; the ten biggest clones take up around 3.1%. The source material was PBMCs. The receptors come from a man aged 25 to 40 in good health and CMV-seronegative.

The chain links TRBV29-1 to TRBJ1-2, with D unresolved. V dropped 2 bases and J dropped 8 bases, with 12 bases sitting between them. The CDR3 runs to 12 residues. Germline V lookup: CDR1 SQVTM, CDR2 ANQGSEA. The CDR3 loop reads CSVESGNEGYTF. The DNA of the CDR3 is TGCAGCGTTGAAAGCGGGAATGAGGGCTACACCTTC.

In its sample, this clone was seen a few times. Other DNA sequences in the same sample also yield this CDR3. This chain links TRBV19 with TRBJ1-1; D possibly corresponds to TRBD1 (6 bases). The CDR3 is made up of 14 amino acids. V was cut by 5 bases and J by 0 bases, with 10 bases left in between. CDR1 is LNHDA and CDR2 is SQIVND in the germline V gene (reference sequence). This chain's CDR3 is CASSLGHLNTEAFF. The CDR3 DNA is TGTGCCAGTAGTCTGGGACACTTGAACACTGAAGCTTTCTTT. The full variable domain, rest sourced from reference TRBV19 and TRBJ1-1, is DGGITQSPKYLFRKEGQNVTLSCEQNLNHDAMYWYRQDPGQGLRLIYYSQIVNDFQKGDIAEGYSVSREKKESFPLTVTSAQKNPTAFYLCASSLGHLNTEAFFGQGTRLTVV.

The count of this clone is one. The V and J genes are TRBV2 and TRBJ1-2; 7 bases match TRBD1. The germline CDR1 and CDR2 sequences are SNHLY and FYNNEI. The trim removed 0 bases at V and 3 bases at J, leaving 4 bases unmatched. The CDR3 spans 15 residues. The chain's CDR3 is CASSEAWQGDYGYTF. The DNA of the CDR3 is TGTGCCAGCAGTGAAGCGTGGCAGGGGGACTATGGCTACACCTTC.

J is TRBJ2-3 and V is TRBV7-2; D possibly corresponds to TRBD1 (6 bases). Germline-derived CDR1 and CDR2 are SGHTA and FQGNSA. CDR3 length equals 18 residues. The V end was cut by 5 bases, the J end by 0 bases, with 21 bases between. CDR3 bases: TGTGCCAGCAGCCTAGTATGGACAGCCCGAGCTAGCACAGATACGCAGTATTTT. Protein sequence: CASSLVWTARASTDTQYF.

The chain links TRBV5-6 to TRBJ2-7; D not resolved. V was cut by 3 bases and J by 9 bases, with 16 bases left in between. Germline V gene lookup returns CDR1 SGHDT and CDR2 YYEEEE. This CDR3 spans 13 amino acids. CDR3: CASSSEASVVQYF. CDR3 nucleotides: TGTGCCAGCAGCTCTGAGGCCTCCGTGGTGCAGTACTTC.

This clone showed up just once. The chain joins TRBV5-1 to TRBJ2-5; D gene uncertain. There are 13 residues in the CDR3. Trimming removed 2 bases from V and 2 bases from J, with 7 bases in between. The germline gives CDR1 SGHRS, CDR2 YFSETQ. The CDR3 coding sequence is TGCGCCAGCAGCTTTGGAGTTCAAGAGACCCAGTACTTC. This encodes CASSFGVQETQYF.

This chain joins TRBV7-9 and TRBJ1-2; D ambiguous. The germline V gene has CDR1 SEHNR and CDR2 FQNEAQ (reference sequence). Trimming stripped 5 bases from V and 3 bases from J, with 13 bases between. This CDR3 contains 14 residues. CDR3 amino acids: CASSPEARYYGYTF. The CDR3 nucleotides are TGTGCCAGCAGCCCCGAGGCGAGGTACTATGGCTACACCTTC. Supplemented by reference TRBV7-9 and TRBJ1-2, the full variable domain reads DTGVSQNPRHKITKRGQNVTFRCDPISEHNRLYWYRQTLGQGPEFLTYFQNEAQLEKSRLLSDRFSAERPKGSFSTLEIQRTEQGDSAMYLCASSPEARYYGYTFGSGTRLTVV.

The V gene is TRBV4-3, the J gene TRBJ1-2; D call uncertain. Per the germline V gene, CDR1 is LGHNA and CDR2 is YSLEER. The CDR3 runs to 15 residues. Trimming took off 0 bases at V and 7 bases at J, with 15 bases between the two ends. The CDR3 DNA follows: TGCGCCAGCAGCCAAGATAACGAAGCGAGGATTGGCTACACCTTC. Residues: CASSQDNEARIGYTF.

J is TRBJ2-1 and V is TRBV10-3, with 7 nucleotides matching TRBD1. Germline assignment: CDR1 ENHRY and CDR2 SYGVKD. The V gene end was trimmed by 4 bases and the J gene end by 2 bases; junction bases not matched to a gene: 8. The CDR3 contains 16 residues. The CDR3 region has the DNA TGTGCCATCAGTGCTGTTGGACAGGAGACCTACAATGAGCAGTTCTTC. This gives the protein CAISAVGQETYNEQFF.

The chain couples TRBV6-5 to TRBJ1-2, with 9 positions matching TRBD1. The junction had 4 bases not matched to a gene; V was cut back by 6 bases and J by 2 bases. CDR1 is MNHEY, CDR2 SVGAGI, per germline. The CDR3 runs to 14 residues. The CDR3 DNA is TGTGCCAGCAGGCGGGACAGGGCCAACTATGGCTACACCTTC. Amino acid sequence: CASRRDRANYGYTF.

V is TRBV6-5 and J is TRBJ1-6, with 10 nucleotides matching TRBD1. Germline CDR1 MNHEY, CDR2 SVGAGI. V dropped 2 bases and J dropped 7; count of bases not matched to a gene: 5. There are 16 residues in the CDR3. The CDR3 spells CASSYDDRGLNSPLHF. CDR3 in DNA: TGTGCCAGCAGTTACGATGACAGGGGGCTGAATTCACCCCTCCACTTT.

V is TRBV5-5 and J is TRBJ2-2, with D uncertain. The CDR3 is 14 residues long. Germline V CDR1 and CDR2: SGHKS, YYEKEE (reference sequence). The V and J ends lost 7 bases and 1 base respectively, with 11 bases between them. DNA of the CDR3: TGTGCCAGCTTATCCGTTATGAACACCGGGGAGCTGTTTTTT. Encoded protein: CASLSVMNTGELFF. The full variable domain, in which reference TRBV5-5 and TRBJ2-2 provide the parts outside the CDR3, is DAGVTQSPTHLIKTRGQQVTLRCSPISGHKSVSWYQQVLGQGPQFIFQYYEKEERGRGNFPDRFSARQFPNYSSELNVNALLLGDSALYLCASLSVMNTGELFFGEGSRLTVL.

Only one count was recorded for this clone. The V gene is TRBV5-3, the J gene TRBJ2-7; possible D gene TRBD1, 6 bases. TRBV5-3 is assigned to the ORF class and has an uncertain function. V shed 4 bases and J shed 2 bases, with 7 bases lying between them. The CDR3 is made up of 12 amino acids. The CDR3 sequence: CARSRTAYEQYF. CDR3 sequence (DNA): TGTGCCAGAAGCCGGACAGCCTACGAGCAGTACTTC.

The chain recombines TRBV6-4 with TRBJ2-1, with D unresolved. CDR1 is MRHNA, CDR2 SNTAGT, per germline. This CDR3 contains 13 residues. Trimming shortened V by 0 bases and J by 7 bases, and 7 bases separated the two germline ends. This chain's CDR3 is CASSDSTRNEQFF. The DNA of the CDR3 is TGTGCCAGCAGTGACTCGACGAGGAATGAGCAGTTCTTC.

This clone was observed a single time. This chain uses TRBV7-2 with TRBJ1-5, with 9 bases aligning to TRBD1. In germline, CDR1 is SGHTA, CDR2 FQGNSA. Trimming cost V 5 bases and J 1 base; bases outside gene matches: 3. The CDR3 is 15 residues long. The CDR3 DNA is TGTGCCAGCAGCGTGACAGGGGGGAGCAATCAGCCCCAGCATTTT. Protein sequence: CASSVTGGSNQPQHF.

The chain employs TRBV6-4 and TRBJ1-6; 7 bases match TRBD1. This CDR3 contains 16 residues. After removal of 6 bases from V and 7 bases from J, the junction contained 12 bases not matched to a gene. Per the germline V gene, CDR1 is MRHNA and CDR2 is SNTAGT. CDR3 protein: CASRKAGTAYNSPLHF. In DNA, the CDR3 is TGTGCCAGCAGGAAAGCCGGGACAGCATACAATTCACCCCTCCACTTT.

To note about this clone: A read error may account for a junction end that differs from germline. CDR3 sequence (DNA): TGTGCCAGCAGCTTGGCCGGTAACAGAAACTTT. This encodes CASSLAGNRNF. The V and J genes are TRBV5-6 and TRBJ1-1; no reliable D call. This CDR3 has 11 residues. Germline-derived CDR1 and CDR2 are SGHDT and YYEEEE.

V usage is TRBV18 and J usage is TRBJ1-6; 10 bases are a match to TRBD1. Germline CDR1 and CDR2: KGHSH and LQKENI. The length of the CDR3 is 14 residues. The junction had 4 bases not matched to a gene; V was cut back by 4 bases and J by 10 bases. The CDR3 region has the DNA TGTGCCAGCTCACTAGGGACAGGGGAATCACCCCTCCACTTT. Encoded protein: CASSLGTGESPLHF.

J is TRBJ1-2 and V is TRBV11-2; the D gene is possibly TRBD1 (5 bases). There are 13 residues in the CDR3. V lost 4 bases and J 4 bases, leaving 10 bases between the germline ends. Germline lookup yields CDR1 SGHAT and CDR2 FQNNGV. CDR3 in amino acids: CASSSTGSYGYTF. The DNA for the CDR3 is TGTGCCAGCAGCTCTACAGGATCCTATGGCTACACCTTC.

The J gene is TRBJ2-1, the V gene TRBV9; weak D call: TRBD1 (5 bases). Deletions cut 2 bases from V and 2 bases from J, with 8 bases between. The CDR3 is made up of 14 amino acids. The germline V gene encodes CDR1 SGDLS and CDR2 YYNGEE. CDR3 coding DNA: TGTGCCAGCAGCGTTTCGACAGCCTACAATGAGCAGTTCTTC. Its protein is CASSVSTAYNEQFF.